This entry lists 30 T cell receptor beta chains sequenced from one sample in a study of blood T cell repertoires in COVID-19. The data were produced by immunoSEQ multiplex PCR, yet TCRdb's version contains in-frame clones alone and is incomplete. Of about 140,000 clones in the sample, approximately 88% were seen once. The sequenced sample was peripheral blood. The receptors were sampled from a human donor in a cohort sampled during active COVID-19.

The count of this clone is one. The V gene is TRBV9, the J gene TRBJ2-7; 8 bases map to TRBD2. CDR3 length: 16 residues. Germline-derived CDR1 and CDR2 are SGDLS and YYNGEE. V lost 0 bases and J lost 0; bases outside the gene matches: 5. CDR3 in amino acids: CASSVEGGGSSYEQYF. The DNA of the CDR3 is TGTGCCAGCAGCGTAGAGGGCGGGGGGAGCTCCTACGAGCAGTACTTC.

This chain joins TRBV11-2 and TRBJ2-1; 7 nucleotides line up with TRBD1. The J segment lost 5 bases and the V segment lost 7 bases, leaving 11 bases of the junction unmatched. The CDR3 length is 15 residues. CDR1 SGHAT and CDR2 FQNNGV come from the germline V gene. CDR3 loop: CASTEPGQMNNEQFF. The CDR3 nucleotides are TGTGCCAGCACCGAACCGGGACAGATGAACAATGAGCAGTTCTTC.

This rearrangement joins TRBV5-1 to TRBJ1-4; D not certain. There are 15 residues in the CDR3. Germline loops: CDR1 SGHRS, CDR2 YFSETQ. Trimming cost V 0 bases and J 8 bases, with 14 bases left between them. The CDR3 here is CASSLVRGFREKLFF. Written as DNA, the CDR3 is TGCGCCAGCAGCTTGGTGCGGGGATTTAGGGAAAAACTGTTTTTT.

V usage is TRBV7-2 and J usage is TRBJ2-7, with D hard to call. Germline assignment: CDR1 SGHTA and CDR2 FQGNSA. The ends were cut back, 1 base at V and 4 bases at J, with 5 bases in the middle. The CDR3 covers 12 residues. The CDR3 coding sequence is TGTGCCAGCAGCTTAGGAGAGTACGAGCAGTACTTC. It specifies CASSLGEYEQYF.

This sequence joins TRBV3-1 (or the pseudogene TRBV3-2) and TRBJ1-5; 9 bases match TRBD1. The V and J ends lost 4 bases and 3 bases, in that order; junction bases with no gene match: 4. CDR3 length: 15 amino acids. CDR1 LGHDT and CDR2 YNNKEL come from the germline V gene (reference sequence). The CDR3 DNA reads TGTGCCAGCAGCCTAACAGGGGGCCCCAATCAGCCCCAGCATTTT. This sequence encodes CASSLTGGPNQPQHF.

J is TRBJ2-5 and V is TRBV12-3 or TRBV12-4; possible D gene TRBD2, 7 bases. V dropped 8 bases and J dropped 4 bases, with 14 bases sitting between them. The CDR3 is 13 residues long. The CDR3 DNA follows: TGTGCCAGCCGGTGGGGAGGGGGAGAGACCCAGTACTTC. As protein: CASRWGGGETQYF.

The chain has TRBV3-1 (or the pseudogene TRBV3-2) and TRBJ1-1; 9 bases match TRBD1. From germline, CDR1 is LGHDT and CDR2 YNNKEL (reference sequence). This CDR3 has 15 residues. V shed 6 bases and J 0 bases; nucleotides not matched to a gene: 5. The CDR3 DNA sequence: TGTGCCAGCAGTCAGAGGACAGGGGTGAACACTGAAGCTTTCTTT. Protein product: CASSQRTGVNTEAFF.

On this clone itself: This sample includes further DNA sequences coding for the same CDR3. The CDR3 loop is CASSFPRGSGANVLTF. Written as DNA, the CDR3 is TGTGCCAGCAGCTTCCCCCGAGGCTCTGGGGCCAACGTCCTGACTTTC. The chain couples TRBV11-2 to TRBJ2-6; unclear D gene. V dropped 3 bases and J dropped 0 bases, with 9 bases sitting between them. Germline lookup yields CDR1 SGHAT and CDR2 FQNNGV. This CDR3 has 16 residues. Full variable domain (remainder filled in from reference TRBV11-2 and TRBJ2-6): EAGVAQSPRYKIIEKRQSVAFWCNPISGHATLYWYQQILGQGPKLLIQFQNNGVVDDSQLPKDRFSAERLKGVDSTLKIQPAKLEDSAVYLCASSFPRGSGANVLTFGAGSRLTVL.

In its sample, this clone was seen once. This chain joins TRBV2 and TRBJ1-3; TRBD1 is a possible D gene (6 bases). V was cut by 9 bases and J by 4 bases, with 10 bases left in between. This CDR3 contains 12 residues. The germline CDR1 and CDR2 sequences are SNHLY and FYNNEI. CDR3 nucleotides: TGTGCCAGTAGACAGGAAGGAAACACCATATATTTT. As protein: CASRQEGNTIYF.

This clone was counted a single time. This sequence joins TRBV7-9 and TRBJ1-1, with D maybe TRBD1 (5 bases). Trimming shortened V by 2 bases and J by 0 bases, and 19 bases separated the two germline ends. CDR3 length: 18 residues. Germline V gives CDR1 SEHNR, CDR2 FQNEAQ (reference sequence). The CDR3 DNA is TGTGCCAGCAGCTTAAGGGGAGGTCCTTCATCCATGAACACTGAAGCTTTCTTT. Translated, it gives CASSLRGGPSSMNTEAFF.

In DNA, the CDR3 is TGTGCCAGCAGCTTAGGAGCCACCGCAGATACGCAGTATTTT. Protein product: CASSLGATADTQYF. The J gene is TRBJ2-3, the V gene TRBV13; no clear D. The V end lost 0 bases, the J end lost 4 bases, and 8 bases lay between the germline ends. This CDR3 has 14 residues. The germline V gene has CDR1 PRHDT and CDR2 FYEKMQ (reference sequence).

The rearrangement uses TRBV7-9 and TRBJ1-2; 8 positions match TRBD1. V was pared by 1 base and J by 10 bases, with 23 bases of the junction left unmatched. Germline V gene sequence: CDR1 SEHNR, CDR2 FQNEAQ (reference sequence). This CDR3 comprises 19 residues. The CDR3 protein is CASSLVHKGTKIGQGTYTF. The CDR3 DNA sequence: TGTGCCAGCAGCTTAGTCCATAAAGGCACCAAAATCGGACAGGGTACCTACACCTTC.

Only a few counts were recorded for this clone. V is TRBV7-9 and J is TRBJ2-1; perhaps TRBD2 as D (6 bases). This CDR3 is built from 16 residues. V lost 5 bases and J 0 bases, leaving 14 bases between the germline ends. The germline V gene has CDR1 SEHNR and CDR2 FQNEAQ (reference sequence). CDR3 region: CASSPRDSSSYNEQFF. The CDR3 coding sequence is TGTGCCAGCAGCCCGCGGGACTCTAGCTCCTACAATGAGCAGTTCTTC.

V gene TRBV24-1 combines with J gene TRBJ1-2; D unclear. Germline V gene lookup returns CDR1 KGHDR and CDR2 SFDVKD. The V gene lost 3 bases and the J gene lost 2 bases, with 9 bases spanning the gap. This CDR3 has 14 residues. CDR3 residues: CATSDASGNYGYTF. The CDR3 DNA reads TGTGCCACCAGTGATGCCTCGGGAAACTATGGCTACACCTTC.

The chain carries TRBV9 and TRBJ2-2, with TRBD1 matching over 10 bases. The CDR3 runs to 14 residues. The J segment lost 3 bases and the V segment lost 5 bases, leaving 1 base of the junction unmatched. Germline CDR1 is SGDLS and CDR2 is YYNGEE. CDR3 nucleotide sequence: TGTGCCAGCAGGGGGACAGGGGACACCGGGGAGCTGTTTTTT. It codes for CASRGTGDTGELFF.

A single count supports this clone. The CDR3 sequence is CASSSTGDGTDTQYF. CDR3 DNA: TGCGCCAGCAGTTCGACAGGGGACGGCACAGATACGCAGTATTTT. The chain is built from TRBV5-1 and TRBJ2-3, with 8 bases lining up with TRBD1. Germline CDR1 and CDR2: SGHRS and YFSETQ. The CDR3 consists of 15 residues. Unmatched junction bases numbered 6, after V lost 5 bases and J lost 1 base.

The rearrangement uses TRBV11-2 and TRBJ2-5; TRBD2 matches 7 bases. CDR3 length equals 17 residues. V gave up 0 bases and J gave up 5 bases; unmatched junction bases: 12. Germline-derived CDR1 and CDR2 are SGHAT and FQNNGV. The chain's CDR3 is CASSLDLAGVTGETQYF. The DNA of the CDR3 is TGTGCCAGCAGCTTAGATCTGGCGGGGGTCACGGGGGAGACCCAGTACTTC.

The table lists this clone with a count of one. The V and J genes are TRBV4-1 and TRBJ1-2; no clear D gene. V was cut by 4 bases and J by 4 bases, with 13 bases left in between. CDR1 and CDR2 from the germline V gene are MGHRA and YSYEKL. The CDR3 loop spans 14 amino acids. The CDR3 DNA follows: TGCGCCAGCAGCCGACACGCGGGTCCCTATGGCTACACCTTC. Translation: CASSRHAGPYGYTF.

This rearrangement joins TRBV9 to TRBJ1-5; D remains ambiguous. Germline assignment: CDR1 SGDLS and CDR2 YYNGEE. This CDR3 is built from 12 residues. The CDR3 coding sequence is TGTTTTGCGGTCGCCACCAAATGGCCCCAGCATTTT. It specifies CFAVATKWPQHF.

This rearrangement joins TRBV7-9 to TRBJ2-6, with D perhaps TRBD2 (7 bases). The germline gives CDR1 SEHNR, CDR2 FQNEAQ (reference sequence). The CDR3 runs 15 residues. Trimming removed 1 base from V and 13 bases from J, with 17 bases in between. CDR3 protein: CASSLGRGGVRVLTF. The CDR3 DNA is TGTGCCAGCAGCTTAGGAAGGGGGGGCGTAAGGGTCCTGACTTTC.

This clone was observed once. This sequence joins TRBV3-1 (or the pseudogene TRBV3-2) and TRBJ2-2; D remains unclear. Germline V gene sequence: CDR1 LGHDT, CDR2 YNNKEL (reference sequence). This CDR3 contains 16 residues. The V end was cut by 2 bases, the J end by 3 bases, with 13 bases between. In DNA, the CDR3 is TGTGCCAGCAGCCAAAGTCGAGCAGAGGACACCGGGGAGCTGTTTTTT. Translating it yields CASSQSRAEDTGELFF.

V is TRBV10-3 and J is TRBJ1-1; D possibly corresponds to TRBD1 (6 bases). Trimming left V 3 bases short and J 4 bases short, with 15 bases between. Germline CDR1 reads ENHRY; CDR2 reads SYGVKD. This CDR3 comprises 15 residues. The CDR3 region is CAISDPTGSGTEAFF. The CDR3 nucleotides read TGTGCCATCAGTGACCCCACAGGGAGCGGCACTGAAGCTTTCTTT.

This clone appeared a single time. The chain joins TRBV19 to TRBJ2-5; 10 bases match TRBD1. The CDR3 is 15 residues long. V lost 5 bases, J lost 2 bases, and 5 bases stayed unmatched. Germline V lookup: CDR1 LNHDA, CDR2 SQIVND (reference sequence). The DNA of the CDR3 is TGTGCCAGTAGTTTGGGACAGGGGAGTCAAGAGACCCAGTACTTC. Protein product: CASSLGQGSQETQYF.

The chain employs TRBV18 and TRBJ1-6; 10 bases align to TRBD1. Germline V CDR1 and CDR2: KGHSH, LQKENI. V was clipped by 2 bases and J by 5 bases; unmatched bases: 3. The CDR3 length is 16 residues. The CDR3 spells CASSPTGQGDNSPLHF. For the CDR3, the DNA is TGTGCCAGCTCACCAACTGGACAGGGGGATAATTCACCCCTCCACTTT.

This clone showed up just a few times. This chain uses TRBV9 with TRBJ1-2; TRBD1 aligns across 7 bases. Trimming at V came to 6 bases and at J to 7 bases, leaving 6 bases not matched to a gene. Germline loops: CDR1 SGDLS, CDR2 YYNGEE. The CDR3 has 12 residues. The CDR3 DNA follows: TGTGCCAGCAACAGGGACAGTTTTGGCTACACCTTC. Protein sequence: CASNRDSFGYTF.

The chain links TRBV19 to TRBJ1-2; TRBD1 might be the D (5 bases). Per germline, CDR1 LNHDA and CDR2 SQIVND (reference sequence). Trimming took off 7 bases at V and 3 bases at J, with 15 bases between the two ends. CDR3 length: 14 amino acids. CDR3 nucleotide sequence: TGTGCCAGTACCCCAGGGAACTTCGACTATGGCTACACCTTC. Translating it yields CASTPGNFDYGYTF.

This sequence joins TRBV30 and TRBJ1-2, with D perhaps TRBD1 (6 bases). The CDR3 has 15 amino acids. The V end lost 2 bases, the J end lost 7 bases, and 20 bases lay between the germline ends. The germline CDR1 and CDR2 sequences are GTSNPN and SVGIG (reference sequence). CDR3 region: CAWSMSWGGPGGYTF. The DNA of the CDR3 is TGTGCCTGGAGTATGAGTTGGGGGGGCCCGGGTGGCTACACCTTC.

This clone has just a few counts. The V gene is TRBV5-8, the J gene TRBJ2-5; 10 nucleotides agree with TRBD2. CDR1 is SGHTS, CDR2 YDEGEE, per germline. The CDR3 contains 15 residues. The V segment lost 5 bases and the J segment 5 bases; nucleotides outside the gene matches: 9. The DNA for the CDR3 is TGTGCCAGCAGGTCGAGCGGGGGGGCCGGGGAGACCCAGTACTTC. Translation: CASRSSGGAGETQYF. The whole variable domain, remainder taken from reference TRBV5-8 and TRBJ2-5, is EAGVTQSPTHLIKTRGQQATLRCSPISGHTSVYWYQQALGLGLQFLLWYDEGEERNRGNFPPRFSGRQFPNYSSELNVNALELEDSALYLCASRSSGGAGETQYFGPGTRLLVL.

The CDR3 DNA reads TGTGCCAGCTCCCGGGGTGGAAGCTTCGAGCAGTACTTC. This encodes CASSRGGSFEQYF. The chain combines TRBV27 with TRBJ2-7, with a tentative D call TRBD2 (5 bases). This CDR3 has 13 residues. Germline CDR1 reads MNHEY; CDR2 reads SMNVEV (reference sequence). The V and J ends lost 8 bases and 6 bases respectively, with 17 bases between them.

This clone was counted only a few times. The rearrangement joins TRBV30 to TRBJ1-2; 8 bases align to TRBD1. V shed 0 bases and J 10 bases; nucleotides not matched to a gene: 7. The CDR3 sequence is 13 residues long. The germline CDR1 and CDR2 sequences are GTSNPN and SVGIG (reference sequence). This CDR3 is CAWSVLRTGLYTF. CDR3 nucleotides: TGTGCCTGGAGTGTTTTAAGGACAGGGCTCTACACCTTC. Full variable domain (remainder filled in from reference TRBV30 and TRBJ1-2): SQTIHQWPATLVQPVGSPLSLECTVEGTSNPNLYWYRQAAGRGLQLLFYSVGIGQISSEVPQNLSASRPQDRQFILSSKKLLLSDSGFYLCAWSVLRTGLYTFGSGTRLTVV.